Reported below is one T cell receptor (beta chain). The CDR3 is 16 residues long. Trimming at V came to 2 bases and at J to 8 bases, leaving 9 bases not matched to a gene. The germline V gene encodes CDR1 SGHVS and CDR2 FQNEAQ. Sequenced by immunoSEQ multiplex PCR; TCRdb stores in-frame clones only, minus some. The sample includes under 80,000 clones, approximately 90% of them seen just once. The data were obtained in a study of PD-1 blockade in classical Hodgkin lymphoma. Time point specified: cycle 4 day 1 (C4D1), after 6 weeks of nivolumab. Each patient's relapse followed autologous stem cell transplantation, and brentuximab vedotin exposure varied.

The starting material was peripheral blood mononuclear cells (PBMCs), obtained before the fourth cycle of nivolumab. The TCR was taken from a human donor with classical Hodgkin lymphoma. The chain links TRBV7-8 to TRBJ1-4; TRBD1 agrees at 9 bases. CDR3 nucleotides: TGTGCCAGCAGCTTAAGGGTGGGGACAGGGCTAGAAAAACTGTTTTTT. Its translation: CASSLRVGTGLEKLFF.